The source of this TCR beta chain is a study of blood T cell repertoires in COVID-19. Study-level information: COVID-19 samples from acute and convalescent phases originated in the United States, Italy and Spain. Nucleic acid was either cDNA or gDNA, and it came from T cells, B-cell-depleted T cells, or PBMCs.

Between the trimmed V and J ends, which lost 0 bases and 9 bases, there was a span of 15 bases. This CDR3 contains 15 residues. CDR1 and CDR2 from the germline V gene are GTSNPN and SVGIG (reference sequence). In the original processing: Nucleated cell number was recorded as an estimate derived from reference gene primer amplification. Measured with immunoSEQ multiplex PCR; TCRdb has only the in-frame clones, and not every one. V and J calls plus clone size are reproduced from that table; the DNA served to infer D and trimming. This sample has 300,000 to 400,000 clones; 85% to 90% occur once, and the top ten carry under 3%.

The receptor comes from a woman aged 30 to 39 with COVID-19, enrolled during active disease. Sequencing was carried out using peripheral blood. This chain joins TRBV30 and TRBJ1-6, with D perhaps matching TRBD1 (6 bases). The CDR3: CAWSVSGASGSPLHF. CDR3 coding DNA: TGTGCCTGGAGTGTTTCAGGGGCTTCGGGTTCACCCCTCCACTTT. The whole variable domain, remainder taken from reference TRBV30 and TRBJ1-6, is SQTIHQWPATLVQPVGSPLSLECTVEGTSNPNLYWYRQAAGRGLQLLFYSVGIGQISSEVPQNLSASRPQDRQFILSSKKLLLSDSGFYLCAWSVSGASGSPLHFGNGTRLTVT.